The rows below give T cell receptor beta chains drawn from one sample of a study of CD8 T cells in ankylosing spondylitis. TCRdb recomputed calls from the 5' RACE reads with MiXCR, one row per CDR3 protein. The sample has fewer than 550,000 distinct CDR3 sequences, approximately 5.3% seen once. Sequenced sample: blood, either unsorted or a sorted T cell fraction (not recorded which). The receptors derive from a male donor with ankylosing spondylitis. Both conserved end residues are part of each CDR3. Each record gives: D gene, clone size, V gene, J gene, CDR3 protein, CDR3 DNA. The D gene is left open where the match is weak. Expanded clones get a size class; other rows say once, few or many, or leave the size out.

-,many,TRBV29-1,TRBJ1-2,CSVEVRGTGRGYGYTF,TGCAGCGTTGAAGTGAGGGGAACAGGGAGGGGCTATGGCTACACCTTC
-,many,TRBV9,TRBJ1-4,CASSVPGTNEKLFF,TGTGCCAGCAGCGTCCCGGGAACTAATGAAAAACTGTTTTTT
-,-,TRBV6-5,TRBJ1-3,CASSYSGHGTGNTIYF,TGTGCCAGCAGTTACTCGGGGCATGGTACTGGAAACACCATATATTTT
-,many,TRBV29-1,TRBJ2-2,CSVGRGANPTGELFF,TGCAGCGTTGGACGGGGGGCTAACCCGACCGGGGAGCTGTTTTTT
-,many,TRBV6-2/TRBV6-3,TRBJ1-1,CASSLGNREGNTEAFF,TGTGCCAGCAGTTTAGGAAACAGGGAGGGGAACACTGAAGCTTTCTTT
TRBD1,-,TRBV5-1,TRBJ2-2,CASSPFGQANTGELFF,TGCGCCAGCAGCCCTTTTGGACAGGCGAACACCGGGGAGCTGTTTTTT
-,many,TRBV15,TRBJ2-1,CATSRDPTAYNEQFF,TGTGCCACCAGCAGAGATCCGACAGCATACAATGAGCAGTTCTTC
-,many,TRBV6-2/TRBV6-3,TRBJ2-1,CASKKSGAYNEQFF,TGTGCCAGCAAAAAATCGGGGGCCTACAATGAGCAGTTCTTC
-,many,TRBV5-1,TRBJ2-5,CASTPGGLGETQYF,TGCGCCAGCACTCCCGGGGGCCTGGGAGAGACCCAGTACTTC
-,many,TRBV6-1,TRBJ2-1,CASSRQGFGDEQFF,TGTGCCAGCAGTCGACAAGGTTTCGGGGATGAGCAGTTCTTC
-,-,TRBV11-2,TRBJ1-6,CASSPGTGGNSPLHF,TGTGCCAGCAGCCCGGGGACGGGGGGAAATTCACCCCTCCACTTT
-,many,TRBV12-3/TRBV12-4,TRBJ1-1,CASSLRAAAALNTEAFF,TGTGCCAGCAGTTTACGGGCAGCTGCTGCCTTGAACACTGAAGCTTTCTTT
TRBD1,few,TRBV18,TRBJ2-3,CASSRDRGTPDTQYF,TGTGCCAGCTCCCGGGACAGGGGTACCCCAGATACGCAGTATTTT
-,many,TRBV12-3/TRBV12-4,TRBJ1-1,CASSFSDRSEAFF,TGTGCCAGCAGTTTCTCCGACAGGAGTGAAGCTTTCTTT
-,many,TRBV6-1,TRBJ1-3,CASSRRPSRSGNTIYF,TGTGCCAGCAGCCGACGCCCTTCCAGATCTGGAAACACCATATATTTT
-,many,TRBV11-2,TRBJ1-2,CASSRISISGFHTF,TGTGCCAGCAGCCGAATTTCAATATCCGGGTTTCACACCTTC
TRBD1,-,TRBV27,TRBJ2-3,CASSLSSGTGGSDTQYF,TGTGCCAGCAGTTTAAGCTCCGGGACAGGGGGATCAGATACGCAGTATTTT
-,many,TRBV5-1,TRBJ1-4,CASSEDGVNEKLFF,TGCGCCAGCAGCGAGGACGGAGTAAATGAAAAACTGTTTTTT
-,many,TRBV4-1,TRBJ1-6,CASSQEGGVPTSSPLHF,TGCGCCAGCAGCCAAGAAGGAGGGGTTCCTACCAGTTCACCCCTCCACTTT
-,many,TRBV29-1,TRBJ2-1,CSGGPYNEQFF,TGCAGCGGTGGGCCATACAATGAGCAGTTCTTC
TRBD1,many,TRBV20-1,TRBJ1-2,CSARDSGTAYGYTF,TGCAGTGCTAGAGATTCCGGGACAGCCTATGGCTACACCTTC
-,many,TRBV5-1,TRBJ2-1,CASSLSTGGVYNEQFF,TGCGCCAGCAGCTTGTCAACGGGGGGCGTCTACAATGAGCAGTTCTTC
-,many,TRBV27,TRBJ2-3,CASSWISSTDTQYF,TGTGCCAGCAGTTGGATATCTAGCACAGATACGCAGTATTTT
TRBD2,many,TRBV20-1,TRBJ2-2,CSARVRGGHTGELFF,TGCAGTGCTAGAGTTCGGGGGGGACACACCGGGGAGCTGTTTTTT
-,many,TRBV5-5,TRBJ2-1,CASSWGITTYEQFF,TGTGCCAGCAGCTGGGGGATAACCACCTATGAGCAGTTCTTC
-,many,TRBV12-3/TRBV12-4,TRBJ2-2,CASSFGGELFF,TGTGCCAGCAGTTTTGGCGGGGAGCTGTTTTTT
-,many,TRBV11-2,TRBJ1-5,CASSHRAQPQHF,TGTGCCAGCAGCCATAGGGCGCAGCCCCAGCATTTT
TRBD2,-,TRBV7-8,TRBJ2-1,CASSLGFVGGGANEQFF,TGTGCCAGCAGCTTAGGATTTGTGGGCGGGGGGGCCAACGAGCAGTTCTTC